These 32 T cell receptor beta chains originate from one sample sequenced in a study of spatial heterogeneity in lung cancer. Via MiXCR, TCRdb re-called the 5' RACE reads, giving one row per CDR3 protein. The profile shows some 110,000 distinct CDR3 sequences, 10% to 15% of them singletons. Time point given: blood at routine non-recurrence follow-up after resection. Extraction of whole RNA from tumor, nontumor lung or frozen PBMC preceded unsorted sequencing. Sequencing used PBMCs, obtained at follow-up. The receptors come from a male donor with early-stage non-small cell lung cancer.

This clonotype occurred many times. The chain couples TRBV5-1 to TRBJ1-6; D unclear. The V gene's germline CDR1 is SGHRS and CDR2 YFSETQ. The CDR3 is 15 residues long. V lost 2 bases to trimming and J lost 0 bases, with 6 bases between them. In DNA form, the CDR3 reads TGCGCCAGCAGCTTTCAGAGCTCCTATAATTCACCCCTCCACTTT. This codes for CASSFQSSYNSPLHF. Based on the CDR3 plus reference TRBV5-1 and TRBJ1-6, the full variable domain is KAGVTQTPRYLIKTRGQQVTLSCSPISGHRSVSWYQQTPGQGLQFLFEYFSETQRNKGNFPGRFSGRQFSNSRSEMNVSTLELGDSALYLCASSFQSSYNSPLHFGNGTRLTVT.

The sample holds a few counts of this clonotype. This sequence joins TRBV5-1 and TRBJ1-1, with 11 positions matching TRBD1. V was clipped by 3 bases and J by 6 bases; unmatched bases: 7. The germline V gene has CDR1 SGHRS and CDR2 YFSETQ. This CDR3 spans 15 amino acids. This CDR3 reads CASSSGQGALSEAFF. In DNA form, the CDR3 reads TGCGCCAGCAGCTCCGGACAGGGGGCTTTATCTGAAGCTTTCTTT.

The chain is built from TRBV7-6 and TRBJ1-6; no firm D call. CDR1 SGHVS and CDR2 FNYEAQ come from the germline V gene. CDR3 size: 14 residues. Trimming pared 5 bases from V and 6 bases from J, leaving 11 bases between. The CDR3 DNA sequence: TGTGCCAGCAGCCCGAGTTCGGGTAATTCACCCCTCCACTTT. It codes for CASSPSSGNSPLHF.

This clonotype has ten or more counts. The chain combines TRBV7-3 with TRBJ2-2; D perhaps matches TRBD2 (6 bases). The germline V and J ends were trimmed by 2 bases and 6 bases, with 13 bases remaining between them. CDR1 is SGHTA and CDR2 is FQGTGA in the germline V gene. CDR3 length: 15 residues. The CDR3 DNA reads as TGTGCCAGCAGCTTATTCGGGGAGGAATCCGGGGAGCTGTTTTTT. It is translated as CASSLFGEESGELFF.

This clonotype was seen only a few times. The chain has TRBV12-3 or TRBV12-4 and TRBJ2-1; TRBD1 agrees at 9 bases. With V trimmed by 8 bases and J by 15 bases, 14 bases remained unmatched. The CDR3 sequence is 13 residues long. The CDR3 DNA sequence: TGTGCCAGCGGGGAGGGGACAGGGCGCCCGCGGTTCTTC. This codes for CASGEGTGRPRFF.

There are a few counts of this clonotype. The chain employs TRBV12-3 or TRBV12-4 and TRBJ1-1; 12 nucleotides agree with TRBD1. Trimming took 5 bases from V and 0 from J; bases not matched to a gene: 7. The CDR3 spans 17 residues. CDR3 DNA sequence: TGTGCCAGCAGTCATGGGGACAGGGGGCATATGAACACTGAAGCTTTCTTT. Translation gives CASSHGDRGHMNTEAFF.

V and J are TRBV11-1 and TRBJ2-7; TRBD1 is a possible D gene (6 bases). CDR1 SGHAT and CDR2 FQDESV come from the germline V gene (reference sequence). The CDR3 has 13 residues. Between the trimmed V and J ends, which lost 5 bases and 6 bases, there was a span of 14 bases. CDR3 bases: TGTGCCAGCAGCATATCAGGGGCGGGCGAGCAGTACTTC. Its translation is CASSISGAGEQYF.

This chain uses TRBV14 with TRBJ2-5; D unclear. The CDR3 is 14 amino acids. V was shortened by 0 bases and J by 4 bases, with 9 bases between the two germline ends. Germline CDR1 SGHDN, CDR2 FVKESK. The CDR3 is CASSQDLLPETQYF. As DNA, the CDR3 is TGTGCCAGCAGCCAAGATCTTCTCCCAGAGACCCAGTACTTC. The variable domain in full, with the rest retrieved from reference TRBV14 and TRBJ2-5, is EAGVTQFPSHSVIEKGQTVTLRCDPISGHDNLYWYRRVMGKEIKFLLHFVKESKQDESGMPNNRFLAERTGGTYSTLKVQPAELEDSGVYFCASSQDLLPETQYFGPGTRLLVL.

This clonotype has just a few counts. The genes are TRBV11-2 and TRBJ2-5; 7 bases map to TRBD1. Germline assignment: CDR1 SGHAT and CDR2 FQNNGV. CDR3 length equals 16 residues. With 5 bases clipped from V and 1 base from J, the junction kept 10 bases outside the gene matches. CDR3 region: CASSKDLDRSQETQYF. The CDR3 DNA is TGTGCCAGCAGCAAGGACTTGGACAGGTCCCAAGAGACCCAGTACTTC.

The gene calls are TRBV6-5 and TRBJ2-7; D is undetermined. From germline, CDR1 is MNHEY and CDR2 SVGAGI. This CDR3 comprises 15 residues. V gave up 0 bases and J gave up 3 bases, with 12 bases separating them. CDR3 nucleotide sequence: TGTGCCAGCAGTTACTCTGCTTGGCAGTACTACGAGCAGTACTTC. Protein product: CASSYSAWQYYEQYF.

This clonotype was detected a few times. The CDR3 here is CASSSTSPNTGELFF. CDR3 coding DNA: TGTGCCAGCAGCTCGACTAGCCCGAACACCGGGGAGCTGTTTTTT. The genes are TRBV7-3 and TRBJ2-2, with 7 bases identical to TRBD2. CDR3 length: 15 residues. CDR1 and CDR2 from the germline V gene are SGHTA and FQGTGA. Trimming took 4 bases from V and 0 from J; bases not matched to a gene: 2.

The rearrangement joins TRBV7-8 to TRBJ2-1; weak D call: TRBD2 (6 bases). V lost 4 bases to trimming and J lost 3 bases, with 16 bases between them. This CDR3 spans 16 amino acids. Germline V CDR1 and CDR2: SGHVS, FQNEAQ. CDR3 region: CASSSLADANYNEQFF. The CDR3 DNA sequence: TGTGCCAGCAGCTCCTTAGCGGACGCGAACTACAATGAGCAGTTCTTC.

V usage is TRBV29-1 and J usage is TRBJ2-6; D tentatively fits TRBD1 or TRBD2 (5 bases each). V gave up 7 bases and J gave up 4 bases, with 14 bases separating them. The CDR3 spans 14 residues. In germline, CDR1 is SQVTM, CDR2 ANQGSEA. In DNA, the CDR3 is TGCAGCGCGTTAGAGGGGAAAGGGGCCAACGTCCTGACTTTC. This codes for CSALEGKGANVLTF.

This clonotype turned up a few times. This chain uses TRBV7-8 with TRBJ1-1, with TRBD1 matching 8 bases. The J segment lost 0 bases and the V segment lost 3 bases, leaving 9 bases of the junction unmatched. Germline CDR1 and CDR2: SGHVS and FQNEAQ. The CDR3 spans 17 residues. CDR3: CASSFDQGAGMNTEAFF. The CDR3 DNA reads as TGTGCCAGCAGCTTCGACCAGGGGGCGGGCATGAACACTGAAGCTTTCTTT.

This chain links TRBV4-3 with TRBJ2-5; 9 bases line up with TRBD1. The ends lost 4 bases at V and 2 bases at J; junction bases unmatched: 8. The CDR3 is made up of 16 amino acids. From germline, CDR1 is LGHNA and CDR2 YSLEER. CDR3 in amino acids: CASSPHSGQGQETQYF. DNA of the CDR3: TGCGCCAGCAGCCCTCATTCGGGACAGGGACAAGAGACCCAGTACTTC.

The V call is TRBV5-1, the J call TRBJ1-1; no reliable D call. CDR1 and CDR2 from the germline V gene are SGHRS and YFSETQ. V gave up 0 bases and J gave up 4 bases, with 10 bases separating them. The CDR3 totals 14 residues. CDR3 sequence reads: CASSLDAASTEAFF. For the CDR3, the DNA is TGCGCCAGCAGCTTGGATGCAGCATCCACTGAAGCTTTCTTT. The full variable domain, its missing parts supplied by reference TRBV5-1 and TRBJ1-1, is KAGVTQTPRYLIKTRGQQVTLSCSPISGHRSVSWYQQTPGQGLQFLFEYFSETQRNKGNFPGRFSGRQFSNSRSEMNVSTLELGDSALYLCASSLDAASTEAFFGQGTRLTVV.

This clonotype was detected once. The rearrangement joins TRBV28 to TRBJ2-1; tentative D call: TRBD1 (8 bases). The CDR3 sequence is 14 residues long. V lost 8 bases to trimming and J lost 5 bases, with 16 bases between them. Germline V gene data show CDR1 as MDHEN and CDR2 as SYDVKM. This CDR3 is CASFNRGGHNEQFF. The DNA of the CDR3 is TGTGCCAGCTTCAACAGGGGGGGTCACAATGAGCAGTTCTTC. The variable domain in full, with the rest retrieved from reference TRBV28 and TRBJ2-1, is DVKVTQSSRYLVKRTGEKVFLECVQDMDHENMFWYRQDPGLGLRLIYFSYDVKMKEKGDIPEGYSVSREKKERFSLILESASTNQTSMYLCASFNRGGHNEQFFGPGTRLTVL.

This chain connects TRBV6-5 to TRBJ1-4; no reliable D call. V was trimmed by 5 bases and J by 7 bases, leaving 11 bases between them. The CDR3 is made up of 13 amino acids. The germline gives CDR1 MNHEY, CDR2 SVGAGI. CDR3 sequence: CASSPQSGEKLFF. The CDR3 DNA follows: TGTGCCAGCAGTCCCCAGTCGGGTGAAAAACTGTTTTTT.

This clonotype was picked up many times. The rearrangement uses TRBV4-2 and TRBJ1-5; a possible D gene is TRBD1 (5 bases). Trimming pared 2 bases from V and 4 bases from J, leaving 6 bases between. This CDR3 is built from 13 residues. The V gene's germline CDR1 is LGHNA and CDR2 YNFKEQ. Here the CDR3 reads CASSQRGNQPQHF. The CDR3 bases are TGTGCCAGCAGCCAAAGGGGAAATCAGCCCCAGCATTTT.

This clonotype was seen many times. The chain combines TRBV20-1 with TRBJ1-1; TRBD1 agrees at 9 bases. CDR3 length: 12 residues. V was clipped by 4 bases and J by 4 bases; unmatched bases: 1. Germline CDR1 is DFQATT and CDR2 is SNEGSKA (reference sequence). For the CDR3, the DNA is TGCAGTGCTACGGACAGGGGCACTGAAGCTTTCTTT. Residues: CSATDRGTEAFF.

V usage is TRBV7-2 and J usage is TRBJ2-1; the match to TRBD2 covers 13 bases. CDR1 is SGHTA, CDR2 FQGNSA, per germline. This CDR3 comprises 17 residues. V lost 4 bases, J lost 2 bases, and 5 bases stayed unmatched. The CDR3 sequence is CASSSWTSGGPYNEQFF. The DNA for the CDR3 is TGTGCCAGCAGCTCCTGGACTAGCGGGGGACCCTACAATGAGCAGTTCTTC.

This clonotype was counted ten times or more. The chain is built from TRBV4-3 and TRBJ1-4; tentatively, D is TRBD1 (5 bases). The length of the CDR3 is 17 residues. Germline CDR1 and CDR2: LGHNA and YSLEER. V was shortened by 2 bases and J by 7 bases, with 20 bases between the two germline ends. CDR3 amino acids: CASSQQWRGRSGEKLFF. CDR3 bases: TGCGCCAGCAGCCAACAATGGCGGGGGAGGTCGGGTGAAAAACTGTTTTTT.

This clonotype was observed a handful of times. This sequence joins TRBV18 and TRBJ1-1, with D perhaps matching TRBD1 (6 bases). CDR1 is KGHSH and CDR2 is LQKENI in the germline V gene. The CDR3 has 14 residues. Trimming removed 3 bases at V and 0 bases at J, with 8 bases between. The CDR3: CASSPGQMNTEAFF. DNA for the CDR3: TGTGCCAGCTCACCCGGACAGATGAACACTGAAGCTTTCTTT.

Only a few counts were recorded for this clonotype. The chain is built from TRBV4-2 and TRBJ2-2; a weak D match, TRBD1 (5 bases). The CDR3 length is 16 residues. Germline V gene lookup returns CDR1 LGHNA and CDR2 YNFKEQ. The germline V and J ends were trimmed by 5 bases and 3 bases, with 16 bases remaining between them. CDR3 in DNA: TGTGCCAGCAGCTCTTTCGACAGCTCCCACACCGGGGAGCTGTTTTTT. Amino acid sequence: CASSSFDSSHTGELFF.

This clonotype was found a few times. V usage is TRBV20-1 and J usage is TRBJ2-1; 8 nucleotides agree with TRBD2. V trimming: 6 bases; J trimming: 0 bases; junction bases outside the gene matches: 7. The CDR3 runs to 15 residues. CDR1 and CDR2 from the germline V gene are DFQATT and SNEGSKA (reference sequence). CDR3 sequence (DNA): TGCAGTGCCAGCCCCAGCGGGAGCTCCTACAATGAGCAGTTCTTC. Translating gives CSASPSGSSYNEQFF.

This clonotype has just a few counts. This chain connects TRBV10-1 to TRBJ2-3; no clear D gene. The CDR3 covers 13 residues. Germline loops: CDR1 WNHNN, CDR2 SYGVQD (reference sequence). V shed 3 bases and J shed 4 bases, with 8 bases lying between them. This chain's CDR3 is CASSENLADTQYF. The DNA for the CDR3 is TGCGCCAGCAGTGAAAATTTGGCAGATACGCAGTATTTT.

This clonotype was recorded at least ten times. This chain connects TRBV29-1 to TRBJ1-1; D gene ambiguous. V shed 3 bases and J shed 1 base, with 6 bases lying between them. Germline values: CDR1 SQVTM, CDR2 ANQGSEA. The CDR3 loop spans 12 amino acids. The CDR3: CSVDHGNTEAFF. DNA for the CDR3: TGCAGCGTTGATCACGGGAACACTGAAGCTTTCTTT.

This clonotype was recorded at least ten times. The V call is TRBV11-1, the J call TRBJ2-7, with D tentatively TRBD2 (6 bases). The CDR3 contains 18 residues. V lost 0 bases and J lost 1, with 19 bases in between. CDR1 and CDR2 (germline): SGHAT, FQDESV (reference sequence). CDR3 sequence (DNA): TGTGCCAGCAGCTTAGCGCTTAACGGAGGGAGTTTTTCCTACGAGCAGTACTTC. It translates to CASSLALNGGSFSYEQYF.

This clonotype has a handful of counts. This sequence joins TRBV28 and TRBJ1-1; D uncertain. The CDR3 sequence is 14 residues long. Deletions cut 5 bases from V and 1 base from J, with 11 bases between. Germline lookup yields CDR1 MDHEN and CDR2 SYDVKM. CDR3 coding DNA: TGTGCCAGCAGTCTGACCCCGGGGAACACTGAAGCTTTCTTT. Residues: CASSLTPGNTEAFF.

This clonotype appeared many times. The genes are TRBV27 and TRBJ2-2; D call uncertain. CDR1 and CDR2 (germline): MNHEY, SMNVEV (reference sequence). This CDR3 contains 14 residues. V lost 0 bases, J lost 7 bases, and 9 bases lay in between. CDR3 bases: TGTGCCAGCAGTTTATCTCAAACGGGCGGGGAGCTGTTTTTT. Amino acid sequence: CASSLSQTGGELFF.

Many counts were recorded for this clonotype. This chain connects TRBV4-1 to TRBJ2-7; D is unclear. Germline V gene sequence: CDR1 MGHRA, CDR2 YSYEKL. The CDR3 totals 14 residues. V lost 0 bases to trimming and J lost 6 bases, with 12 bases between them. The CDR3 coding sequence is TGCGCCAGCAGCCAAGAAAACACTACGGGCGAGCAGTACTTC. Residues: CASSQENTTGEQYF.

Ten or more counts support this clonotype. The V gene is TRBV5-4, the J gene TRBJ1-2; no clear D. V lost 4 bases and J 8 bases, leaving 18 bases between the germline ends. There are 14 residues in the CDR3. In germline, CDR1 is SGHNT, CDR2 YYREEE (reference sequence). Here the CDR3 reads CASSRVLWMDGYTF. The DNA for the CDR3 is TGTGCCAGCAGCCGCGTTCTGTGGATGGACGGCTACACCTTC.